The rows below give T cell receptor beta chains drawn from one sample of a study of shared clonotypes between healthy human individuals. The repertoire was sequenced with immunoSEQ multiplex PCR; TCRdb's copy has only in-frame clones and lacks some. The profile shows about 1.4 million clones, roughly 95% of them singletons. The sequenced sample consisted of naive CD4+ T cells sorted from blood. These receptors all come from a man aged 30 to 45 in good health. The CDR3 runs from the conserved cysteine through the conserved F or W. The D gene is left open where the match is weak. Clone size is given for some rows only: seen once, a few or many times, or a class if the clone is expanded.

clone_size	v_call	d_call	j_call	cdr3_aa	cdr3_nt
few	TRBV18	-	TRBJ1-5	CASHGENQPQHF	TGTGCCAGCCACGGGGAGAATCAGCCCCAGCATTTT
-	TRBV7-2	-	TRBJ2-1	CASSVTRGWSNEQFF	TGTGCCAGCAGCGTAACGAGGGGGTGGTCGAATGAGCAGTTCTTC
-	TRBV28	-	TRBJ2-2	CASSLIAGELFF	TGTGCCAGCAGTTTAATCGCCGGGGAGCTGTTTTTT
-	TRBV6-5	-	TRBJ1-2	CASSYPDLWRNGYTF	TGTGCCAGCAGTTACCCGGATCTGTGGAGGAACGGCTACACCTTC
-	TRBV5-1	-	TRBJ2-7	CARSSRDTEPYEQYF	TGCGCCAGATCGTCCCGGGACACGGAACCCTACGAGCAGTACTTC
-	TRBV10-1	-	TRBJ2-7	CASSESGAANSYEQYF	TGCGCCAGCAGTGAGTCAGGGGCAGCGAACTCCTACGAGCAGTACTTC
-	TRBV5-6	-	TRBJ1-2	CASSETAAAYTF	TGTGCCAGCAGCGAGACAGCCGCGGCCTACACCTTC
-	TRBV9	-	TRBJ1-2	CASSPTGSGGYTF	TGTGCCAGCAGCCCTACAGGGTCGGGAGGCTACACCTTC
-	TRBV6-6	-	TRBJ1-1	CASIARPLNTEAFF	TGTGCCAGCATTGCCCGCCCCTTGAACACTGAAGCTTTCTTT
-	TRBV10-3	TRBD2	TRBJ2-3	CAISELAGAGTQYF	TGTGCCATCAGTGAACTAGCGGGAGCTGGTACGCAGTATTTT
-	TRBV19	-	TRBJ2-1	CASSHRVLEGNEQFF	TGTGCCAGTAGTCACAGGGTCTTGGAGGGGAATGAGCAGTTCTTC
-	TRBV27	TRBD2	TRBJ2-1	CASSFGTNYNEQFF	TGTGCCAGCAGTTTTGGGACTAACTACAATGAGCAGTTCTTC
-	TRBV19	TRBD2	TRBJ2-2	CASSQTSGGELFF	TGTGCCAGTTCACAAACTAGCGGGGGAGAGCTGTTTTTT
-	TRBV10-3	TRBD1	TRBJ1-1	CAISESWTGPEAFF	TGTGCCATCAGTGAGTCGTGGACAGGACCTGAAGCTTTCTTT
-	TRBV9	-	TRBJ2-1	CASSHRDFASYNEQFF	TGTGCCAGCAGCCACCGGGACTTCGCCTCCTACAATGAGCAGTTCTTC
-	TRBV9	TRBD1	TRBJ2-1	CASSTEGQLYNEQFF	TGTGCCAGCAGCACCGAGGGACAGCTCTACAATGAGCAGTTCTTC
once	TRBV5-6	TRBD2	TRBJ2-3	CASSFTSAKADTQYF	TGTGCCAGCAGCTTCACTAGCGCGAAGGCAGATACGCAGTATTTT
-	TRBV13	-	TRBJ2-7	CASSSYYLTSEGPNEQYF	TGTGCCAGCAGCTCTTACTACCTTACTAGTGAAGGACCCAACGAGCAGTACTTC
-	TRBV5-5	-	TRBJ1-3	CASSPRGDGNTIYF	TGTGCCAGCAGCCCGCGTGGGGATGGAAACACCATATATTTT
-	TRBV5-1	-	TRBJ1-4	CASSPWVATNEKLFF	TGCGCCAGCAGCCCCTGGGTTGCAACTAATGAAAAACTGTTTTTT
-	TRBV28	TRBD2	TRBJ2-5	CASLLAGEGETQYF	TGTGCCAGCCTCTTAGCGGGAGAGGGAGAGACCCAGTACTTC
-	TRBV7-8	-	TRBJ2-7	CASSRAAGSLGEQYF	TGTGCCAGCAGCCGAGCGGCTGGTTCTTTGGGGGAGCAGTACTTC
-	TRBV5-1	TRBD1	TRBJ2-5	CASTRDRARQETQYF	TGCGCCAGCACCCGGGACAGGGCCCGTCAAGAGACCCAGTACTTC
-	TRBV28	-	TRBJ1-4	CASSLVSGRTNEKLFF	TGTGCCAGCAGTTTGGTCTCGGGGAGAACTAATGAAAAACTGTTTTTT
-	TRBV11-2	TRBD1	TRBJ2-7	CASSLPDRPREQYF	TGTGCCAGCAGCTTGCCGGACAGGCCCCGCGAGCAGTACTTC
-	TRBV6-5	-	TRBJ2-7	CASSYGPTTYEQYF	TGTGCCAGCAGTTACGGGCCGACGACCTACGAGCAGTACTTC
-	TRBV5-1	TRBD1	TRBJ2-5	CASSFGDRDQETQYF	TGCGCCAGCAGTTTTGGGGACAGGGACCAAGAGACCCAGTACTTC